Below are 8 T cell receptor beta chains sequenced from a single sample in a study of Ad26.COV2.S vaccination and SARS-CoV-2 variants. Treatment of the sample: roughly 20 received Ad26.COV2.S at low or high dose, single or two shots; about 5 received placebo; per-sample allocation not given. Collection of samples fell on day 63 after the first vaccine or placebo injection. Profiling relied on immunoSEQ multiplex PCR, and the TCRdb table lists in-frame clones only, not all of them. This table has 240,000 or so clones, roughly 90% appearing once. This sample comprised peripheral blood, obtained in a trial of Ad26.COV2.S vaccine versus placebo. These receptors were taken from a person aged 18-65 years who received the Ad26.COV2.S COVID-19 vaccine or a placebo.

CDR3 sequence (DNA): TGTGCCAGCAGTTTGCCGGGCCTCAAAAGGGCTAATGAAAAACTGTTTTTT. Translated: CASSLPGLKRANEKLFF. This chain connects TRBV28 to TRBJ1-4; D gene uncertain. CDR1 is MDHEN, CDR2 SYDVKM, per germline. The V end lost 3 bases, the J end lost 3 bases, and 17 bases lay between the germline ends. The CDR3 contains 17 residues.

The chain recombines TRBV7-2 with TRBJ2-1; 8 nucleotides line up with TRBD2. The germline V gene has CDR1 SGHTA and CDR2 FQGNSA. The CDR3 has 15 residues. J lost 10 bases, V lost 5 bases, and 13 bases had no gene match. The CDR3 DNA is TGTGCCAGCAGCCGGAGGACGGGGGGGCCTAACGAGCAGTTCTTC. It specifies CASSRRTGGPNEQFF.

The chain carries TRBV28 and TRBJ2-7; the match to TRBD2 covers 7 bases. Germline lookup yields CDR1 MDHEN and CDR2 SYDVKM. Trimming at V came to 5 bases and at J to 4 bases, leaving 11 bases not matched to a gene. The CDR3 extends over 15 amino acids. The CDR3 DNA reads as TGTGCCAGCAGTGAGACAAGCGGGGCGAAATACGAGCAGTACTTC. Amino acids: CASSETSGAKYEQYF.

The rearrangement uses TRBV21-1 and TRBJ2-1; the D segment call TRBD1 is taken from the table without a DNA check. TRBV21-1 has pseudogene status. CDR3 length equals 15 residues. The CDR3 spells CASSKGCQVDNEQFF. The CDR3 DNA reads TGTGCCAGCAGCAAAGGCTGCCAGGTTGACAATGAGCAGTTCTTC.

In its sample, this clone was seen a few times. This chain uses TRBV4-3 with TRBJ2-7; a possible D gene is TRBD2 (6 bases). V lost 0 bases to trimming and J lost 3 bases, with 12 bases between them. Germline values: CDR1 LGHNA, CDR2 YSLEER. The CDR3 length is 15 residues. The CDR3 loop reads CASSQDRAGLYEQYF. The CDR3 region has the DNA TGCGCCAGCAGCCAAGATCGAGCGGGCCTCTACGAGCAGTACTTC.

The chain couples TRBV6-5 to TRBJ1-2; unclear D gene. This CDR3 contains 13 residues. V lost 6 bases, J lost 1 base, and 9 bases lay in between. The germline V gene encodes CDR1 MNHEY and CDR2 SVGAGI. CDR3 region: CASRSTDNYGYTF. The CDR3 DNA is TGTGCCAGCAGATCTACAGATAACTATGGCTACACCTTC.

This clone was detected once. This rearrangement joins TRBV18 to TRBJ2-3; perhaps TRBD1 as D (6 bases). In germline, CDR1 is KGHSH, CDR2 LQKENI. The CDR3 loop spans 14 amino acids. The ends were cut back, 5 bases at V and 2 bases at J, with 11 bases in the middle. For the CDR3, the DNA is TGTGCCAGCTCAAGGTACAGGGACACAGATACGCAGTATTTT. Residues: CASSRYRDTDTQYF.

The rearrangement links TRBV5-1 to TRBJ2-2; 8 nucleotides align to TRBD2. Germline V lookup: CDR1 SGHRS, CDR2 YFSETQ. The trim removed 0 bases at V and 0 bases at J, leaving 4 bases unmatched. This CDR3 region has 17 residues. CDR3 nucleotides: TGCGCCAGCAGCTTGGCCGGGGGGGCGGCGAACACCGGGGAGCTGTTTTTT. Its protein product is CASSLAGGAANTGELFF. The full variable domain, with the rest looked up from reference TRBV5-1 and TRBJ2-2, is KAGVTQTPRYLIKTRGQQVTLSCSPISGHRSVSWYQQTPGQGLQFLFEYFSETQRNKGNFPGRFSGRQFSNSRSEMNVSTLELGDSALYLCASSLAGGAANTGELFFGEGSRLTVL.